This T cell receptor beta chain derives from a study of T-cell reconstitution after alpha-beta-depleted transplantation in children. Study-wide results and limits: There were reportedly several hundred expanded graft clones from which alpha-beta T cells came about two months after transplant. In some patients, recipient T cells and intrathymic progenitors surviving conditioning explained high day-60 diversity. Newly produced T cells mostly accounted for T-cell counts and diversity one year post-transplant.

TCRbeta library construction was performed incorporating unique molecular identifiers. TCRdb itself ran the PCR reads through MiXCR, one entry per CDR3 protein. The sample holds just under 350,000 distinct CDR3 sequences, around 15% seen once. V gave up 7 bases and J gave up 7 bases; unmatched junction bases: 11. The CDR3 is 16 residues long. Germline V gene sequence: CDR1 MDHEN, CDR2 SYDVKM. As for this clonotype: Its antigen is currently unknown.

The chain links TRBV28 to TRBJ1-3, with 12 bases fitting TRBD1. The sample in question was PBMCs, mostly from graft donor cells, obtained 360 days after TCRalphabeta/CD19-depleted stem cell transplant. The sequence was collected from a male patient aged 2-15 years who had a stem cell transplant for acute lymphoblastic leukemia, so the T cells may come from the graft donor. CDR3 bases: TGTGCCAGCATACCGGGACAGGGGGCTTTAATGAACACCATATATTTT. Protein sequence: CASIPGQGALMNTIYF.